Each of the 26 T cell receptor beta chains below was sequenced from the same sample in a study of tumor-infiltrating lymphocytes in primary liver carcinoma. The source material, roughly 18-33 mg of unsorted bulk tissue, was used to co-extract RNA and DNA. TCR beta cDNA was made from roughly 450 ng total RNA with a constant-region primer. The TCR beta library was amplified through three nested multiplex PCR rounds in a modified ARM-PCR procedure. The opening two PCR rounds, around 9 cycles each, paired TRBV1-TRBV30 forward primers with a C-beta reverse primer. MiXCR was run by TCRdb on the multiplex PCR reads, yielding one entry per CDR3 protein. The repertoire has approximately 92,000 distinct CDR3 sequences, approximately 71% of them found once; the top ten carry 9.5%. The sample comprised liver tumor tissue from sampling region 5. Stated subset: tumor region T5, tumor centre. The receptor set was obtained from a woman aged 55 to 70 with primary liver carcinoma and hepatitis B virus infection.

On this clonotype itself: Because it lacks the conserved phenylalanine or tryptophan at the end, this CDR3 is likely a read error. The CDR3: CARGEREGTEQYY. The CDR3 region has the DNA TGTGCCAGAGGGGAGCGGGAGGGTACCGAGCAGTACTAC. V usage is TRBV6-4 and J usage is TRBJ2-7; 10 nucleotides agree with TRBD2. Trimming at V came to 9 bases and at J to 6 bases, leaving 8 bases not matched to a gene. The CDR3 runs to 13 residues. Germline CDR1 MRHNA, CDR2 SNTAGT.

The V gene is TRBV2, the J gene TRBJ2-1; D remains unclear. V gave up 7 bases and J gave up 9 bases, with 22 bases separating them. The CDR3 runs 15 residues. Germline CDR1 SNHLY, CDR2 FYNNEI. The CDR3 here is CASTKASRQRGEQFF. Here the CDR3 DNA reads TGTGCCAGCACGAAGGCTTCCAGGCAGCGCGGTGAGCAGTTCTTC.

The V call is TRBV11-2, the J call TRBJ2-1; 7 bases match TRBD2. Losses at the gene ends were 9 bases for V and 7 bases for J; bases not matched to a gene: 15. Germline V gives CDR1 SGHAT, CDR2 FQNNGV. The CDR3 totals 15 residues. The CDR3 reads CASSHPDMGGNEQFF. CDR3 sequence (DNA): TGTGCCAGTAGCCACCCCGACATGGGGGGGAATGAGCAGTTCTTC. Full variable domain (rest looked up from reference TRBV11-2 and TRBJ2-1): EAGVAQSPRYKIIEKRQSVAFWCNPISGHATLYWYQQILGQGPKLLIQFQNNGVVDDSQLPKDRFSAERLKGVDSTLKIQPAKLEDSAVYLCASSHPDMGGNEQFFGPGTRLTVL.

Of note for this clonotype: At one of its ends the junction is not consistent with the germline gene, which may arise from a read error. The chain links TRBV6-6 to TRBJ2-5, with D possibly being TRBD2 (5 bases). From germline, CDR1 is MNHNY and CDR2 SVGAGI (reference sequence). The CDR3 length is 14 residues. The DNA for the CDR3 is TGTGCCAACGCCGTACGGGGAAAACAAGAGATCCAGTACTTC. This sequence encodes CANAVRGKQEIQYF.

On this clonotype itself: The junction differs from germline at one of its ends, possibly a read error. V usage is TRBV11-2 and J usage is TRBJ2-1; D is ambiguous. Germline values: CDR1 SGHAT, CDR2 FQNNGV. This CDR3 has 14 amino acids. The CDR3 protein is CACSLAARNDEQFF. In DNA, the CDR3 is TGTGCCTGCAGCTTAGCCGCGAGGAATGATGAGCAGTTCTTC.

The table lists this clonotype with many counts. The V call is TRBV5-4, the J call TRBJ2-5; TRBD1 aligns across 7 bases. This CDR3 has 13 residues. The junction had 3 bases not matched to a gene; V was cut back by 3 bases and J by 4 bases. CDR1 SGHNT and CDR2 YYREEE come from the germline V gene (reference sequence). CDR3 DNA sequence: TGTGCCAGCAGCTCACCAGGGGGAGAGACCCAGTACTTC. Amino acid sequence: CASSSPGGETQYF.

This chain connects TRBV19 to TRBJ1-5; D remains unclear. The ends were cut back, 0 bases at V and 7 bases at J, with 10 bases in the middle. Germline CDR1 reads LNHDA; CDR2 reads SQIVND (reference sequence). The CDR3 has 14 amino acids. The CDR3 region has the DNA TGTGCCAGTAGTATAGAAGGGCCGGGACAGCCCCAGCATTTT. This sequence encodes CASSIEGPGQPQHF.

The chain recombines TRBV5-6 with TRBJ1-2, with D maybe TRBD1 (6 bases). Germline CDR1 SGHDT, CDR2 YYEEEE. The V end lost 3 bases, the J end lost 2 bases, and 11 bases lay between the germline ends. The CDR3 length is 14 residues. CDR3 sequence: CASSWDMVNYGYTF. CDR3 nucleotide sequence: TGTGCCAGCAGCTGGGACATGGTCAACTATGGCTACACCTTC. The full variable domain, with the rest looked up from reference TRBV5-6 and TRBJ1-2, is DAGVTQSPTHLIKTRGQQVTLRCSPKSGHDTVSWYQQALGQGPQFIFQYYEEEERQRGNFPDRFSGHQFPNYSSELNVNALLLGDSALYLCASSWDMVNYGYTFGSGTRLTVV.

A remark on this clonotype: Since a much larger clone is just one base distant, this may be a read error. The genes are TRBV10-3 and TRBJ1-1; D not resolved. The V and J ends lost 3 bases and 5 bases respectively, with 25 bases between them. Germline CDR1 and CDR2: ENHRY and SYGVKD. This CDR3 has 18 amino acids. The CDR3: CAISENSITATMRTEAFF. DNA for the CDR3: TGTGCCATCAGTGAAAACAGTATAACAGCCACCATGAGAACTGAAGCTTTCTTT.

There are many counts of this clonotype. CDR3 nucleotides: TGCAGCGTTGAAGATCCCGGCGGCTACGAGCAGTACTTC. Protein sequence: CSVEDPGGYEQYF. The chain has TRBV29-1 and TRBJ2-7, with D unclear. Trimming took off 0 bases at V and 3 bases at J, with 9 bases between the two ends. Germline V CDR1 and CDR2: SQVTM, ANQGSEA. The CDR3 is 13 residues long.

In the case of this clonotype: A much larger clone is a single base away; this may be a read error. The chain employs TRBV5-1 and TRBJ2-5; possible D gene TRBD2, 5 bases. Germline V gene lookup returns CDR1 SGHRS and CDR2 YFSETQ. The CDR3 runs to 14 residues. CDR3 sequence reads: CASSLEGSQETHYF. In DNA, the CDR3 is TGCGCCAGCAGCTTGGAAGGGAGCCAAGAGACCCATTACTTC. The variable domain in full, completed from reference TRBV5-1 and TRBJ2-5, reads KAGVTQTPRYLIKTRGQQVTLSCSPISGHRSVSWYQQTPGQGLQFLFEYFSETQRNKGNFPGRFSGRQFSNSRSEMNVSTLELGDSALYLCASSLEGSQETHYFGPGTRLLVL.

Remarks on this clonotype: The junction differs from germline at one of its ends, possibly a read error. The V and J genes are TRBV10-3 and TRBJ2-3; D gene ambiguous. The germline CDR1 and CDR2 sequences are ENHRY and SYGVKD. The CDR3 sequence is 16 residues long. This CDR3 is CAITESSWRSTDTQYF. The CDR3 nucleotides are TGTGCCATCACTGAGTCGAGTTGGCGGAGCACAGATACGCAGTATTTT.

As for this clonotype: Germline and junction disagree at one end, which may indicate a read error. The V gene is TRBV6-2 or TRBV6-3, the J gene TRBJ2-4, with 13 bases matching TRBD2. The CDR3 consists of 17 residues. Per the germline V gene, CDR1 is MNHEY and CDR2 is SVGEGT. CDR3 amino acids: CASSSGTSGTGKSIQYF. DNA of the CDR3: TGTGCCAGCAGTTCGGGGACTAGCGGGACAGGCAAAAGCATTCAGTACTTC.

Only one count was recorded for this clonotype. Without the conserved terminal phenylalanine or tryptophan, this CDR3 likely stems from a read error. This chain uses TRBV29-1 with TRBJ2-7; no firm D call. Germline CDR1 is SQVTM and CDR2 is ANQGSEA. Trimming removed 6 bases from V and 3 bases from J, with 9 bases in between. There are 11 residues in the CDR3. CDR3 bases: TGCAGCGTACAGACCAACTACGAGCAGTACTAC. Protein product: CSVQTNYEQYY.

This clonotype appeared a single time. V is TRBV7-3 and J is TRBJ2-3, with 8 nucleotides matching TRBD2. The CDR3 is made up of 17 amino acids. V shed 1 base, J shed 4 bases, and the junction held 10 bases outside the gene matches. The germline V gene encodes CDR1 SGHTA and CDR2 FQGTGA. CDR3 sequence reads: CASSLNPSGRRADTQYF. The CDR3 nucleotides read TGTGCCAGCAGCTTAAACCCGAGCGGGAGACGGGCAGATACGCAGTATTTT.

The sample holds many counts of this clonotype. The chain carries TRBV6-2 or TRBV6-3 and TRBJ2-7, with 7 bases fitting TRBD1. This CDR3 has 15 residues. V lost 2 bases to trimming and J lost 7 bases; unmatched junction nucleotides: 11. Germline V CDR1 and CDR2: MNHEY, SVGEGT. In nucleotides, the CDR3 is TGTGCCAGCAGTTACCCTATCGACAGGGCTGAAGAGCAGTACTTC. It translates to CASSYPIDRAEEQYF.

Points on this clonotype: A much larger clone lies one base from this, so it may be a read error. This sequence joins TRBV30 and TRBJ2-3, with 7 positions matching TRBD2. Germline CDR1 reads GTSNPN; CDR2 reads SVGIG (reference sequence). The CDR3 totals 15 residues. Trimming removed 2 bases from V and 7 bases from J; junction bases left unmatched: 12. The CDR3 loop reads CAWSLSGLRVYTQYF. For the CDR3, the DNA is TGTGCCTGGAGTCTATCGGGACTACGAGTGTATACGCAGTATTTT.

To note about this clonotype: This may be a read error, as it is one base from a much larger clone. The genes are TRBV29-1 and TRBJ2-3; no reliable D call. The CDR3 is 13 amino acids. With 3 bases removed from V and 0 bases from J, the gap between germline ends came to 7 bases. Germline CDR1 SQVTM, CDR2 ANQGSEA. The CDR3 DNA sequence: TGCAGCGTTGACACTGCTAGCACAGATACGCAGTATTTT. The encoded protein is CSVDTASTDTQYF.

This clonotype was detected ten times or more. The V call is TRBV5-1, the J call TRBJ2-5; D is perhaps TRBD1 (5 bases). Germline assignment: CDR1 SGHRS and CDR2 YFSETQ. This CDR3 is built from 15 residues. V was clipped by 0 bases and J by 2 bases, with 11 bases between them. CDR3 in amino acids: CASSLGPSGQETQYF. The CDR3 region has the DNA TGCGCCAGCAGCTTGGGCCCTTCAGGGCAAGAGACCCAGTACTTC.

As concerns this clonotype: At one end, the junction sequence differs from germline, possibly due to a read error. The rearrangement uses TRBV11-3 and TRBJ2-7; 11 nucleotides align to TRBD1. Per the germline V gene, CDR1 is SGHNT and CDR2 is YENEEA. This CDR3 is built from 16 residues. The CDR3 region has the DNA TGTACCAGCAGCTTTTCGCGAGACGGGACAGGGGGCGAGCAGTACTTC. Protein product: CTSSFSRDGTGGEQYF.

Notes on this clonotype: Its ends do not fully match the called genes, so a read error is possible. The chain employs TRBV11-2 and TRBJ2-3; a possible D gene is TRBD2 (5 bases). Germline CDR1 reads SGHAT; CDR2 reads FQNNGV. CDR3 length: 14 residues. In DNA form, the CDR3 reads TGTACCAGCAGCTTAGACGGGGAGATCGATACACAGTATTTT. It translates to CTSSLDGEIDTQYF.

As for this clonotype: The conserved phenylalanine or tryptophan is not found at the CDR3 terminus, so this likely reflects a read error. J is TRBJ2-6 and V is TRBV29-1; D is unclear. Germline V gives CDR1 SQVTM, CDR2 ANQGSEA. This CDR3 is built from 14 residues. CDR3 amino acids: CNVDSSSGANVLTI. The CDR3, as DNA: TGCAACGTTGATAGTAGCTCTGGGGCCAACGTCCTGACTATC.

In the case of this clonotype: Relative to the germline gene, one junction end is altered; a read error may explain this. This chain joins TRBV30 and TRBJ1-1; 12 bases agree with TRBD1. The CDR3 totals 16 residues. Germline values: CDR1 GTSNPN, CDR2 SVGIG (reference sequence). CDR3 region: CAWKSSGQGARTEACF. DNA for the CDR3: TGTGCCTGGAAGTCCTCGGGACAGGGGGCGCGGACTGAAGCTTGCTTT.

Notes on this clonotype: Mismatch with germline at one junction end may stem from a read error. V is TRBV28 and J is TRBJ2-7; weak D call: TRBD1 (5 bases). Per germline, CDR1 MDHEN and CDR2 SYDVKM. This CDR3 spans 15 amino acids. The CDR3 region has the DNA TGTGCCAGCAGTTTATGGGACAACCAGACCTACGTGCAGTACTTC. Its protein product is CASSLWDNQTYVQYF.

Note on this clonotype: This likely comes from a read error, as the CDR3 has no conserved phenylalanine or tryptophan at its end. The J gene is TRBJ1-3, the V gene TRBV6-6; the D is unclear. The V gene's germline CDR1 is MNHNY and CDR2 SVGAGI (reference sequence). CDR3 length: 15 residues. V lost 5 bases, J lost 0 bases, and 11 bases lay in between. Here the CDR3 DNA reads TGTGCCAGCAGTCAGGATGGGAGCTCTGGAAACACCATATATTCT. Protein sequence: CASSQDGSSGNTIYS.

Worth noting for this clonotype: A junction end diverges from the germline sequence, so it may reflect a read error. The chain is built from TRBV11-2 and TRBJ1-2, with D hard to call. CDR3 size: 15 residues. Germline V gives CDR1 SGHAT, CDR2 FQNNGV. CDR3 DNA: TGTGCCAGTAGCTTAGAGGGCACCCCCTATGAAAGCTACACCTTC. Translation gives CASSLEGTPYESYTF.